This is a list of T cell receptor beta chains from one sample in a study of cytomegalovirus exposure and HLA in healthy donors. The protocol was immunoSEQ multiplex PCR, while the TCRdb copy is restricted to in-frame clones and leaves out a portion. This sample has about 150,000 clones; around 73% occur once, and the top ten carry 1.4% to 1.5%. The specimen was PBMCs. The receptor source for this set is a male donor in good health and CMV-seronegative. The conserved cysteine and the conserved F or W are not part of the CDR3 here. The order of the fields is V gene, D gene, clone size, CDR3 length, CDR3 protein. D genes are given only for firm matches. Some rows have no size entry. The others give once, few or many, or a class for an expanded clone.

>TRBV21-1|-|-|11
ASSKVSPDTQY
>TRBV19|TRBD2|-|16
ASSIPLAGGLPYNEQF
>TRBV27|-|-|13
ASSMTGHLYNEQF
>TRBV9|TRBD1|-|11
ASSVRTGAEQY
>TRBV15|TRBD1|-|15
ATSRDLGGQGKNIQY
>TRBV5-6|TRBD2|-|14
ASSLANRGGTETQY
>TRBV7-8|-|few|12
ASSPGQSLYEQY
>TRBV9|TRBD2|-|13
ASSVASGTSYEQY
>TRBV27|-|-|14
ASSSLAPDTTGELF
>TRBV4-2|-|once|17
ASSQDEARGLGSLGEQF
>TRBV7-2|TRBD1|-|14
ASSLAGPGGNQPQH
>TRBV5-8|TRBD2|-|16
ASSLSASGRPSGDTQY
>TRBV29-1|TRBD2|-|12
SVSRTSGRNEQF
>TRBV23-1|-|-|13
ASSQSSRSSYEQY
>TRBV18|TRBD1|-|13
ASSSAGQGGTEAF
>TRBV19|TRBD1|-|16
ASRIRTQGALVPGELF
>TRBV18|-|-|12
ASSREAGRDTQY
>TRBV18|TRBD2|-|14
ASSPPAGVGYNEQF
>TRBV14|TRBD2|-|14
ASSQDPREGSYEQY
>TRBV2|-|-|10
ASSKTSYEQY
>TRBV18|TRBD2|-|14
ASSPWTSGTYNEQF
>TRBV11-2|-|few|13
ASSLVPGRDTEAF
>TRBV5-5|TRBD1|few|14
ASSQKTGVDNYGYT
>TRBV7-2|-|-|12
ASSLTSANYGYT
>TRBV5-1|TRBD1|once|15
ASRPTGALATQETQY
>TRBV4-1|TRBD1|-|12
ASSTGTGNEKLF
>TRBV7-3|-|-|13
ASSPSGASYNEQF